These T cell receptor beta chains were read from a single sample in a study of T-cell reconstitution after alpha-beta-depleted transplantation in children. Via MiXCR, TCRdb re-called the PCR reads, giving one row per CDR3 protein. The profile covers approximately 520,000 distinct CDR3 sequences, with roughly 11% appearing a single time and approximately 15% taken by the ten largest. Sequencing used PBMCs, mostly from graft donor cells, obtained 180 days after TCRalphabeta/CD19-depleted stem cell transplant. These receptors all come from a female patient aged 2-9 years who had a stem cell transplant for aplastic anemia, so the T cells may come from the graft donor. Both conserved end residues are part of each CDR3.

V: TRBV6-2/TRBV6-3; J: TRBJ1-3; CDR3: CASSYGGSGNTIYF
V: TRBV27; J: TRBJ2-1; CDR3: CASSLLGPHYEQFF
V: TRBV29-1; J: TRBJ2-7; CDR3: CSVVGHRTSGSYEQYF
V: TRBV4-2; J: TRBJ1-1; CDR3: CASSQAWAGTGTEAFF
V: TRBV7-2; J: TRBJ1-4; CDR3: CASSLSSGRTNEKLFF
V: TRBV29-1; J: TRBJ2-5; CDR3: CSVVPRSQETQYF
V: TRBV3-1; J: TRBJ1-4; CDR3: CASSRGGWGEKLFF
V: TRBV14; J: TRBJ1-3; CDR3: CASSRIGQLSGNTIYF
V: TRBV21-1; J: TRBJ2-4; CDR3: CASSKENRDRAKNIQYF
V: TRBV6-2/TRBV6-3; J: TRBJ1-2; CDR3: CASSYPTGGSYGYTF
V: TRBV20-1; J: TRBJ2-1; CDR3: CSASFSSGSVRFSYNEQFF
V: TRBV24-1; J: TRBJ2-5; CDR3: CATSDSPGRAETQYF
V: TRBV29-1; J: TRBJ2-7; CDR3: CSVAGTPRGEQYF
V: TRBV20-1; J: TRBJ2-7; CDR3: CSRRGSLAGGPTYEQYF
V: TRBV28; J: TRBJ2-1; CDR3: CASSLWRLAGDEQFF
V: TRBV29-1; J: TRBJ1-1; CDR3: CSVGYSHTEAFF
V: TRBV5-1; J: TRBJ2-1; CDR3: CASSLYRGNSYNEQFF
V: TRBV19; J: TRBJ2-1; CDR3: CASSYPRPAGGVNEQFF
V: TRBV7-9; J: TRBJ1-5; CDR3: CASSPGTLEGNQPQHF
V: TRBV7-2; J: TRBJ2-4; CDR3: CASSLLYSYLAKNIQYF
V: TRBV29-1; J: TRBJ2-7; CDR3: CSVDQGLGEQYF
V: TRBV27; J: TRBJ2-7; CDR3: CASSTLGGRIYEQYF
V: TRBV20-1; J: TRBJ1-3; CDR3: CSASLGQGAGNTIYF
V: TRBV7-3; J: TRBJ2-1; CDR3: CASSLIGYPSSYNEQFF
V: TRBV10-3; J: TRBJ1-5; CDR3: CAISGDRAQPQHF
V: TRBV5-1; J: TRBJ1-6; CDR3: CASSLGQYNSPLHF
V: TRBV5-1; J: TRBJ2-1; CDR3: CASSLEGHSYNEQFF
V: TRBV6-1; J: TRBJ2-2; CDR3: CASAGLTNTGELFF
V: TRBV20-1; J: TRBJ2-1; CDR3: CSARGSDSGSYNEQFF
V: TRBV12-3/TRBV12-4; J: TRBJ2-4; CDR3: CASSPSRAKNIQYF
V: TRBV11-2; J: TRBJ2-2; CDR3: CASSSIPTLRTGELFF
V: TRBV20-1; J: TRBJ2-1; CDR3: CSALAGGAFF
V: TRBV10-3; J: TRBJ1-3; CDR3: CAISPGQSSGNTIYF
V: TRBV5-1; J: TRBJ2-5; CDR3: CASSFGETQYF
V: TRBV20-1; J: TRBJ2-7; CDR3: CSAISEGTYEQYF
V: TRBV7-9; J: TRBJ2-1; CDR3: CASSPPFQAGSSYNEQFF
V: TRBV29-1; J: TRBJ2-7; CDR3: CSFKRQGAREQYF
V: TRBV7-9; J: TRBJ1-4; CDR3: CASSWSRDSGNEKLFF
V: TRBV25-1; J: TRBJ1-2; CDR3: CASSPIQTGGIYGYTF
V: TRBV28; J: TRBJ2-7; CDR3: CASSSELFDEQYF
V: TRBV6-1; J: TRBJ2-7; CDR3: CASSPNRPFDIGLGEEYF
V: TRBV20-1; J: TRBJ1-2; CDR3: CSARASHNYGYTF
V: TRBV20-1; J: TRBJ2-7; CDR3: CSAEPGRKSSYEQYF
V: TRBV7-7; J: TRBJ2-3; CDR3: CASSLGRYTDTQYF
V: TRBV7-8; J: TRBJ2-3; CDR3: CASSFFSAGGPTDTQYF
V: TRBV12-3/TRBV12-4; J: TRBJ1-5; CDR3: CASSLEDGNQPQHF
V: TRBV4-3; J: TRBJ1-1; CDR3: CASSQVGQGGSAFF
V: TRBV7-2; J: TRBJ2-1; CDR3: CASSLVSGSGDNEQFF
V: TRBV20-1; J: TRBJ1-5; CDR3: CSARTDRDNQPQHF
V: TRBV13; J: TRBJ2-3; CDR3: CASSLGGGTDAQYF
V: TRBV28; J: TRBJ2-1; CDR3: CASSRSGTGGYNEQFF
V: TRBV25-1; J: TRBJ2-7; CDR3: CASRAPCACYEQYF
V: TRBV5-6; J: TRBJ2-7; CDR3: CASSLVGTGGSDEQYF
V: TRBV7-2; J: TRBJ1-3; CDR3: CASSLISLSSGNTIYF
V: TRBV29-1; J: TRBJ2-1; CDR3: CSASGYNEQFF